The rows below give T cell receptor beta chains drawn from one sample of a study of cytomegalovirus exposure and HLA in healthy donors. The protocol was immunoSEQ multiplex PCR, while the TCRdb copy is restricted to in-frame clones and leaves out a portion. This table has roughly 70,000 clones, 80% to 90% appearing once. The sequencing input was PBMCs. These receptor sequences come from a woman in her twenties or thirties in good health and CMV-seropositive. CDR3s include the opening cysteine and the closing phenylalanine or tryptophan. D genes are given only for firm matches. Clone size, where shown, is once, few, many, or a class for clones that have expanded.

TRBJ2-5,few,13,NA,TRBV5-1,CASSLGVGETQYF,TGCGCCAGCAGCTTAGGGGTAGGAGAGACCCAGTACTTC
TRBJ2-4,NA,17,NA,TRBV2,CASSPLEEFRAKNIQYF,TGTGCCAGCAGTCCATTGGAGGAGTTCCGAGCCAAAAACATTCAGTACTTC
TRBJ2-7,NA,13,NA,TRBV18,CASSPPSSYEQYF,TGTGCCAGCTCACCCCCTAGTAGCTACGAGCAGTACTTC
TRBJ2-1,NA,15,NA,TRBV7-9,CASSLPLVSGNEQFF,TGTGCCAGCAGCTTACCGCTTGTGAGCGGCAATGAGCAGTTCTTC
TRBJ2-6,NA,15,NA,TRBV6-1,CASSADYSGANVLTF,TGTGCCAGCAGTGCTGACTACTCTGGGGCCAACGTCCTGACTTTC
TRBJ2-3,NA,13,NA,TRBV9,CASSVAASDTQYF,TGTGCCAGCAGCGTTGCGGCCTCAGATACGCAGTATTTT
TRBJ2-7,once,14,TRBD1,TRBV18,CASSSTTGDYEQYF,TGTGCCAGCTCATCAACGACAGGGGACTACGAGCAGTACTTC
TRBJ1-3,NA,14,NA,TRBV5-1,CASSFGTQGNTIYF,TGCGCCAGCAGCTTCGGGACTCAAGGAAACACCATATATTTT
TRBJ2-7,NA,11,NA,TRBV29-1,CSAGLTYEQYF,TGCAGCGCGGGACTGACCTACGAGCAGTACTTC
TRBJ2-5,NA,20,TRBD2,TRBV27,CASSKVPPRLAGDRGETQYF,TGTGCCAGCAGCAAAGTTCCCCCTCGACTAGCGGGAGATCGTGGGGAGACCCAGTACTTC
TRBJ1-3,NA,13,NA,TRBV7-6,CASSSSSGNTIYF,TGTGCCAGCAGCTCGAGCTCTGGAAACACCATATATTTT
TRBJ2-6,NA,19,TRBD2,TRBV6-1,CASSDVPSGWGTGANVLTF,TGTGCCAGCAGTGATGTCCCTAGCGGGTGGGGGACTGGGGCCAACGTCCTGACTTTC
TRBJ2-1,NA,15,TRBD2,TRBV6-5,CASSPLRERYNEQFF,TGTGCCAGCAGCCCCCTGCGGGAGCGATACAATGAGCAGTTCTTC
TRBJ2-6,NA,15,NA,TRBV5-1,CASSLAGSGANVLTF,TGCGCCAGCAGCTTGGCCGGCTCTGGGGCCAACGTCCTGACTTTC
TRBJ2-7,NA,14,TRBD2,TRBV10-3,CAISQGGLAQRQYF,TGTGCCATCAGCCAGGGGGGACTAGCCCAACGGCAGTACTTC
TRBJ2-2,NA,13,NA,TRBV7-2,CASSSLNTGELFF,TGTGCCAGCAGCTCCTTGAACACCGGGGAGCTGTTTTTT
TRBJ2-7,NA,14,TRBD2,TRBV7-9,CASSLLRESYEQYF,TGTGCCAGCAGCTTATTGCGGGAGTCATACGAGCAGTACTTC
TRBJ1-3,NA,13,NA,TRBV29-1,CSVVTASGNTIYF,TGCAGCGTTGTGACAGCCTCTGGAAACACCATATATTTT
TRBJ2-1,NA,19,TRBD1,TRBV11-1,CASSRRQGDMHRVYNEQFF,TGTGCCAGCAGCAGGAGACAGGGGGATATGCACCGAGTTTACAATGAGCAGTTCTTC
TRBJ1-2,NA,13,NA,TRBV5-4,CASSSGSRYGYTF,TGTGCCAGCAGCTCCGGGTCCCGCTATGGCTACACCTTC
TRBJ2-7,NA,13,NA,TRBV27,CASSEGVGYEQYF,TGTGCCAGCAGCGAGGGGGTCGGCTACGAGCAGTACTTC
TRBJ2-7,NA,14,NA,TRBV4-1,CASSQDPVSYEQYF,TGCGCCAGCAGCCAAGATCCGGTTTCCTACGAGCAGTACTTC
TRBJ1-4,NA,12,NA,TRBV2,CASSEALSALFF,TGTGCCAGCAGTGAAGCGCTTAGTGCGCTGTTTTTT
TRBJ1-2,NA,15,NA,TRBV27,CASSLWAGDGYGYTF,TGTGCCAGCAGTTTATGGGCAGGGGACGGCTATGGCTACACCTTC
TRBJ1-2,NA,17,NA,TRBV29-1,CSVGRGRGTPTNYGYTF,TGCAGCGTTGGGCGTGGGAGGGGGACACCCACTAACTATGGCTACACCTTC
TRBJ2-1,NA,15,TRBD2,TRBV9,CASSQREGSYNEQFF,TGTGCCAGCAGTCAGCGGGAGGGCTCCTACAATGAGCAGTTCTTC
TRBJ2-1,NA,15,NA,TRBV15,CATSFADSAYNEQFF,TGTGCCACCAGTTTTGCTGACAGCGCTTACAATGAGCAGTTCTTC
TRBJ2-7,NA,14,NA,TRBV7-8,CASSFPGYSYEQYF,TGTGCCAGCAGCTTCCCGGGGTACTCCTACGAGCAGTACTTC
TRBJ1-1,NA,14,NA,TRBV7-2,CASSPQGGWTEAFF,TGTGCCAGCAGCCCCCAAGGGGGATGGACTGAAGCTTTCTTT
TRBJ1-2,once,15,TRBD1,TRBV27,CASRRTGGGNYGYTF,TGTGCCAGCAGGAGAACAGGGGGCGGTAACTATGGCTACACCTTC
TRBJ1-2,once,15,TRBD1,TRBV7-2,CASSPTRTGYYGYTF,TGTGCCAGCAGCCCTACCAGGACAGGGTATTATGGCTACACCTTC
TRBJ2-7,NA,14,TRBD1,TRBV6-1,CASSDAGTGDEQYF,TGTGCCAGCAGTGACGCCGGGACAGGGGACGAGCAGTACTTC
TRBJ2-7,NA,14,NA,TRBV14,CASSQGSYRGEQYF,TGTGCCAGCAGCCAAGGATCGTATAGGGGCGAGCAGTACTTC